The 2 T cell receptor beta chains below all came from one sample that was sequenced in a study of blood T cell repertoires in COVID-19 (TCRdb year 2020). Library preparation employed the immunoSEQ multiplex PCR assay. The source is immuneACCESS, and TCRdb retained only in-frame sequences with V and J called. Part of the clones is not carried over; for the studies checked, unresolved V genes explain less than half of this, and the remainder is unexplained. This sample comprises about 100,000 clones, approximately 89% of them detected only once. In total, the top ten clones hold approximately 2% of the sample. Sequencing used peripheral blood. The receptors derive from a man aged 50 to 60 with active COVID-19.

The chain employs TRBV6-5 and TRBJ2-7; 8 positions agree with TRBD2. V shed 2 bases and J 0 bases; nucleotides not matched to a gene: 3. The CDR3 consists of 15 residues. Germline V gene lookup returns CDR1 MNHEY and CDR2 SVGAGI. The DNA of the CDR3 is TGTGCCAGCAGTTACGGGCTAGCGGGCTCCTACGAGCAGTACTTC. Translation: CASSYGLAGSYEQYF.

The V and J genes are TRBV5-1 and TRBJ2-3; 15 bases are shared with TRBD2. V dropped 0 bases and J dropped 1; count of bases not matched to a gene: 3. In germline, CDR1 is SGHRS, CDR2 YFSETQ. The CDR3 consists of 18 residues. CDR3 DNA sequence: TGCGCCAGCAGCTTGGGGGGACTAGCGGGAGGAGGCACAGATACGCAGTATTTT. As protein: CASSLGGLAGGGTDTQYF.